This T cell receptor (beta chain) was documented in a study of blood T cell repertoires in COVID-19. In the study overall: Material from acute and convalescent COVID-19 was sourced from the United States, Italy and Spain. Sources were T cells, B-cell-depleted T cells, or PBMCs; the material itself was cDNA or gDNA.

Seattle researchers signed up patients amid active infection and tracked them longitudinally. In the authors' workflow: Amplification of reference gene primers provided the estimated nucleated cell counts. Method: immunoSEQ multiplex PCR; TCRdb's copy keeps in-frame clones and lacks some. D and trimming were read from the DNA, whereas the V and J calls and clone size are those reported in that table. The sample includes over 150,000 clones, over 80% of them seen just once. The CDR3 covers 15 residues. CDR1 and CDR2 (germline): SGHTA, FQGTGA. V lost 2 bases and J lost 6; bases outside the gene matches: 4.

The TCR sequence derives from a middle-aged woman with COVID-19, enrolled during active disease. This rearrangement joins TRBV7-3 to TRBJ2-1; TRBD1 matches at 10 bases. Material for sequencing was peripheral blood. The CDR3 spells CASSLSGTGANEQFF. CDR3 nucleotides: TGTGCCAGCAGCTTATCGGGGACAGGGGCCAATGAGCAGTTCTTC.